Below are 18 T cell receptor beta chains sequenced from a single sample in a study of early T cells in non-severe SARS-CoV-2 infection. TCRdb re-derived calls from the 5' RACE reads in MiXCR, one entry per CDR3 protein. Of approximately 41,000 distinct CDR3 sequences listed, over 3.5% are singletons. Sequencing input: whole blood. The receptors here all came from an adult who was a healthcare worker with PCR-confirmed SARS-CoV-2 infection or an uninfected control (not recorded which).

CDR3 protein: CAWSMGYNQPQHF. The CDR3 region has the DNA TGTGCCTGGAGTATGGGGTACAATCAGCCCCAGCATTTT. V gene TRBV30 combines with J gene TRBJ1-5; D is undetermined. Germline CDR1 GTSNPN, CDR2 SVGIG (reference sequence). This CDR3 is 13 amino acids long. The ends were cut back, 2 bases at V and 3 bases at J, with 8 bases in the middle.

This clonotype has at least ten counts. DNA for the CDR3: TGTGCCAGCACTCCCGCCCGGGGGATCGGAGGCTACACCTTC. This translates into CASTPARGIGGYTF. The V gene is TRBV12-3 or TRBV12-4, the J gene TRBJ1-2; D perhaps matches TRBD1 (5 bases). The CDR3 totals 14 residues. Trimming removed 7 bases from V and 8 bases from J, with 20 bases in between.

This clonotype occurred many times. V gene TRBV12-3 or TRBV12-4 combines with J gene TRBJ1-3, with D tentatively TRBD1 (6 bases). Between the trimmed V and J ends, which lost 6 bases and 0 bases, there was a span of 18 bases. This CDR3 has 17 residues. CDR3 DNA sequence: TGTGCCAGCAGAGCCTTAGGACAGTCCCTCTCTGGAAACACCATATATTTT. Encoded protein: CASRALGQSLSGNTIYF.

In the case of this clonotype: A much larger clone differs by one base, so this may be a read error. The chain combines TRBV5-4 with TRBJ2-2; the match to TRBD1 covers 11 bases. The CDR3 length is 15 residues. The germline CDR1 and CDR2 sequences are SGHNT and YYREEE (reference sequence). The CDR3 DNA follows: TGTGCCAGCAGCTGGGACAGGGGGAACACCAGGGAGCTGTTTTTT. Translation gives CASSWDRGNTRELFF.

This clonotype appeared a few times. This chain connects TRBV6-2 or TRBV6-3 to TRBJ2-1; 9 positions match TRBD1. CDR3 length: 14 amino acids. Germline CDR1 and CDR2: MNHEY and SVGEGT. The junction had 5 bases not matched to a gene; V was cut back by 4 bases and J by 7 bases. CDR3 sequence: CASSLGTGNNEQFF. The CDR3 DNA is TGTGCCAGCAGTTTAGGGACAGGGAATAATGAGCAGTTCTTC.

Ten or more counts support this clonotype. The chain uses TRBV10-3 and TRBJ2-5; weak D call: TRBD2 (6 bases). Germline-derived CDR1 and CDR2 are ENHRY and SYGVKD. V was pared by 9 bases and J by 2 bases, with 13 bases between. The CDR3 runs to 13 residues. The CDR3 DNA is TGTGCCATGGCCCCGGGAGTACAAGAGACCCAGTACTTC. This sequence encodes CAMAPGVQETQYF.

In its sample, this clonotype was seen many times. The rearrangement uses TRBV6-6 and TRBJ1-1; D remains ambiguous. The V gene lost 11 bases and the J gene lost 1 base, with 11 bases spanning the gap. Germline V gene data show CDR1 as MNHNY and CDR2 as SVGAGI (reference sequence). The CDR3 totals 12 residues. CDR3 protein: CAVGLGNTEAFF. The CDR3 DNA sequence: TGTGCCGTCGGGCTAGGGAACACTGAAGCTTTCTTT.

This clonotype has a count of ten or more. This chain joins TRBV2 and TRBJ2-3; 7 bases map to TRBD2. Germline trimming cut 5 bases from V and 1 base from J; bases unmatched to any gene: 3. The germline gives CDR1 SNHLY, CDR2 FYNNEI. This CDR3 region has 14 residues. Here the CDR3 DNA reads TGTGCCAGCAGTCGGACTAGACGCACAGATACGCAGTATTTT. This sequence encodes CASSRTRRTDTQYF.

At least ten counts were recorded for this clonotype. The rearrangement joins TRBV7-2 to TRBJ1-4; TRBD1 agrees at 8 bases. Losses at the gene ends were 1 base for V and 7 bases for J; bases not matched to a gene: 8. The CDR3 totals 16 residues. The germline V gene has CDR1 SGHTA and CDR2 FQGNSA. The CDR3 spells CASSLGFQGAGEKLFF. The CDR3 region has the DNA TGTGCCAGCAGCTTAGGGTTTCAGGGGGCGGGTGAAAAACTGTTTTTT.

The chain joins TRBV12-3 or TRBV12-4 to TRBJ1-1; TRBD1 agrees at 9 bases. Trimming removed 7 bases from V and 11 bases from J; junction bases left unmatched: 11. The length of the CDR3 is 13 residues. The CDR3 is CASTATGGAEAFF. CDR3 DNA: TGTGCCAGCACTGCGACAGGGGGAGCCGAGGCTTTCTTT.

V and J are TRBV11-2 and TRBJ2-2; the match to TRBD2 covers 14 bases. Per the germline V gene, CDR1 is SGHAT and CDR2 is FQNNGV. V shed 5 bases, J shed 2 bases, and the junction held 4 bases outside the gene matches. The CDR3 contains 17 residues. CDR3 amino acids: CASSMGLAGANTGELFF. The CDR3 DNA follows: TGTGCCAGCAGCATGGGACTAGCGGGGGCCAACACCGGGGAGCTGTTTTTT.

This clonotype has ten or more counts. V and J are TRBV5-4 and TRBJ2-1, with 7 bases aligning to TRBD1. The germline CDR1 and CDR2 sequences are SGHNT and YYREEE (reference sequence). V shed 6 bases and J 2 bases; nucleotides not matched to a gene: 8. This CDR3 spans 15 amino acids. CDR3 DNA: TGTGCCAGCACAATGGCACAGGGGACCTACAATGAGCAGTTCTTC. Translation gives CASTMAQGTYNEQFF.

This clonotype was seen repeatedly, ten times or more. The genes are TRBV11-1 and TRBJ1-1; unclear D gene. Trimming stripped 5 bases from V and 3 bases from J, with 16 bases between. The CDR3 has 15 amino acids. Germline CDR1 reads SGHAT; CDR2 reads FQDESV (reference sequence). CDR3 loop: CASSTRLEGDTEAFF. Written as DNA, the CDR3 is TGTGCCAGCAGCACCAGACTAGAGGGAGACACTGAAGCTTTCTTT.

The table lists this clonotype with many counts. The chain carries TRBV5-4 and TRBJ2-7; D is unresolved. With 0 bases removed from V and 0 bases from J, the gap between germline ends came to 7 bases. CDR1 and CDR2 (germline): SGHNT, YYREEE (reference sequence). This CDR3 comprises 14 residues. DNA for the CDR3: TGTGCCAGCAGCTTGGATAGGAGCTCCTACGAGCAGTACTTC. Its translation: CASSLDRSSYEQYF.

This clonotype was seen a few times. The rearrangement uses TRBV13 and TRBJ2-7, with D tentatively TRBD1 or TRBD2 (5 bases each). The CDR3 contains 14 residues. Trimming removed 1 base at V and 9 bases at J, with 16 bases between. CDR1 is PRHDT, CDR2 FYEKMQ, per germline (reference sequence). The chain's CDR3 is CASSLERGLRGQYF. The CDR3 DNA sequence: TGTGCCAGCAGCTTAGAGAGGGGCCTCCGGGGGCAGTACTTC.

The table lists this clonotype with many counts. This chain's CDR3 is CASSLASTQGGDQPQHF. In DNA form, the CDR3 reads TGTGCCAGCAGCTTAGCCTCTACCCAGGGTGGGGATCAGCCCCAGCATTTT. The chain joins TRBV7-6 to TRBJ1-5; TRBD1 might be the D (5 bases). Germline assignment: CDR1 SGHVS and CDR2 FNYEAQ. The CDR3 length is 17 residues. Trimming cost V 0 bases and J 5 bases, with 17 bases left between them.

This clonotype was seen repeatedly, ten times or more. The chain joins TRBV10-2 to TRBJ2-1, with D possibly matching TRBD2 (7 bases). The CDR3 contains 16 residues. CDR1 WSHSY and CDR2 SAAADI come from the germline V gene. V was shortened by 7 bases and J by 5 bases, with 21 bases between the two germline ends. In DNA form, the CDR3 reads TGCGCCAGCACCGAGAGCGCGGGGGCCGTGAACAATGAGCAGTTCTTC. Translated: CASTESAGAVNNEQFF.

This clonotype was seen at least ten times. The chain carries TRBV5-6 and TRBJ2-5; 9 nucleotides agree with TRBD2. The CDR3 runs to 16 residues. Germline lookup yields CDR1 SGHDT and CDR2 YYEEEE. The V segment lost 3 bases and the J segment 3 bases; nucleotides outside the gene matches: 9. This CDR3 is CASSSLSGGEKETQYF. The CDR3 DNA follows: TGTGCCAGCAGCTCCCTTAGCGGGGGAGAAAAAGAGACCCAGTACTTC.